Below, one T cell receptor (beta chain) is given with its context. Measured with immunoSEQ multiplex PCR; TCRdb has only the in-frame clones, and not every one. The sample has more than 60,000 clones; 95% are singletons. The data belong to a study of technical replicates of blood from several donors. Looked up from germline, CDR1 is MNHEY and CDR2 is SMNVEV (reference sequence). V was clipped by 6 bases and J by 5 bases, with 16 bases between them. CDR3 length: 15 amino acids. J is TRBJ1-4 and V is TRBV27, with D unresolved. The origin of this receptor is a human donor in good health. Sequencing input: T cells isolated from PBMCs. The CDR3 region is CASRHRGFSNEKLFF. DNA of the CDR3: TGTGCCAGCAGGCATCGGGGATTCTCGAATGAAAAACTGTTTTTT.